The T cell receptor beta chain described here comes from a study of CD8+CD57+ T cells in acquired aplastic anemia. Across the whole study: Recorded DNA amounts for sorted CD4+ and CD8+ cells had an average of 3.2 ug. Whole-study findings and limits: Shared by patients and controls, just under 30 CD8+ CDR3s were abundant in patients.

Using genomic DNA as the template, TCR beta VDJ and CDR3 profiling was carried out. A single record per CDR3 protein comes from TCRdb applying MiXCR to the reads. The data hold about 160,000 distinct CDR3 sequences, with roughly 45% observed a single time. Germline assignment: CDR1 SNHLY and CDR2 FYNNEI. V gave up 4 bases and J gave up 2 bases, with 17 bases separating them. CDR3 length: 16 residues. Note on this clonotype: Its antigen is not identified.

Material for sequencing was sorted CD4+, CD8+, or CD8+CD57+ T cells (not recorded which) from PBMCs. The clonotype comes from a human donor in good health. The V and J genes are TRBV2 and TRBJ1-2; maybe TRBD1 (6 bases). The CDR3 DNA reads TGTGCCAGCAGTGGTAACAGGGTAGGGGAAAACTATGGCTACACCTTC. This translates into CASSGNRVGENYGYTF.